These 29 T cell receptor beta chains were sequenced from one sample in a study of cytomegalovirus exposure and HLA in healthy donors. The PCR made use of 60 Vbeta and 13 Jbeta primers. Using immunoSEQ multiplex PCR, the repertoire was profiled, and TCRdb retains in-frame clones only, with some absent. The sample totals approximately 210,000 clones; its top ten clones hold about 1%. Sequenced: PBMCs. The receptors originated from a woman aged 30 to 39 in good health and CMV-seropositive.

For the CDR3, the DNA is TGTGCCAGCAAGGGGCAACGGGTTGATGAAGCTTTCTTT. Protein product: CASKGQRVDEAFF. The rearrangement joins TRBV2 to TRBJ1-1; a possible D gene is TRBD1 (5 bases). There are 13 residues in the CDR3. V gave up 7 bases and J gave up 7 bases, with 16 bases separating them. Germline V gives CDR1 SNHLY, CDR2 FYNNEI.

V is TRBV9 and J is TRBJ1-1; 7 bases are shared with TRBD1. The length of the CDR3 is 14 residues. The junction had 5 bases not matched to a gene; V was cut back by 4 bases and J by 2 bases. The germline V gene has CDR1 SGDLS and CDR2 YYNGEE. In nucleotides, the CDR3 is TGTGCCAGCAGCCTCGACAGGGCCAACACTGAAGCTTTCTTT. Its protein product is CASSLDRANTEAFF. The full variable domain, completed using reference TRBV9 and TRBJ1-1, is DSGVTQTPKHLITATGQRVTLRCSPRSGDLSVYWYQQSLDQGLQFLIQYYNGEERAKGNILERFSAQQFPDLHSELNLSSLELGDSALYFCASSLDRANTEAFFGQGTRLTVV.

V is TRBV6-5 and J is TRBJ1-1, with 8 positions matching TRBD1. The V gene end was trimmed by 1 base and the J gene end by 5 bases; junction bases not matched to a gene: 6. Germline CDR1 MNHEY, CDR2 SVGAGI. This CDR3 has 15 residues. The DNA for the CDR3 is TGTGCCAGCAGTTACTATACAGGGGGAAGGACTGAAGCTTTCTTT. It encodes CASSYYTGGRTEAFF.

CDR3 nucleotides: TGTGCCAGCAGCGCCCCCGGGACTAGCGGGATCTACAATGAGCAGTTCTTC. This codes for CASSAPGTSGIYNEQFF. V gene TRBV9 combines with J gene TRBJ2-1; 13 bases align to TRBD2. Germline V gene lookup returns CDR1 SGDLS and CDR2 YYNGEE. The trim removed 3 bases at V and 3 bases at J, leaving 6 bases unmatched. The CDR3 covers 17 residues. The full variable domain, completed using reference TRBV9 and TRBJ2-1, is DSGVTQTPKHLITATGQRVTLRCSPRSGDLSVYWYQQSLDQGLQFLIQYYNGEERAKGNILERFSAQQFPDLHSELNLSSLELGDSALYFCASSAPGTSGIYNEQFFGPGTRLTVL.

Notes on this clone: The same CDR3 is also encoded by other DNA sequences in this sample. The chain has TRBV28 and TRBJ2-1, with a weak D call TRBD1 (5 bases). V was cut by 4 bases and J by 6 bases, with 7 bases left in between. The V gene's germline CDR1 is MDHEN and CDR2 SYDVKM. CDR3 length equals 12 residues. CDR3 DNA sequence: TGTGCCAGCAGTTCTCAGGGCAATGAGCAGTTCTTC. As protein: CASSSQGNEQFF. Full variable domain (outside the CDR3, taken from reference TRBV28 and TRBJ2-1): DVKVTQSSRYLVKRTGEKVFLECVQDMDHENMFWYRQDPGLGLRLIYFSYDVKMKEKGDIPEGYSVSREKKERFSLILESASTNQTSMYLCASSSQGNEQFFGPGTRLTVL.

The chain carries TRBV5-6 and TRBJ1-5, with D uncertain. The V and J ends lost 0 bases and 4 bases respectively, with 11 bases between them. Germline CDR1 reads SGHDT; CDR2 reads YYEEEE. The CDR3 contains 15 residues. CDR3 loop: CASSLAQDGNQPQHF. The DNA for the CDR3 is TGTGCCAGCAGCTTGGCCCAAGACGGGAATCAGCCCCAGCATTTT.

This chain connects TRBV5-1 to TRBJ1-2; TRBD1 matches at 8 bases. V shed 2 bases and J 4 bases; nucleotides not matched to a gene: 4. This CDR3 has 14 residues. Germline V CDR1 and CDR2: SGHRS, YFSETQ. As DNA, the CDR3 is TGCGCCAGCAGCTTCGGACAGGGACGCTATGGCTACACCTTC. This encodes CASSFGQGRYGYTF.

The chain joins TRBV6-1 to TRBJ2-1; D perhaps matches TRBD2 (6 bases). The germline V and J ends were trimmed by 10 bases and 3 bases, with 16 bases remaining between them. Germline CDR1 and CDR2: MNHNS and SASEGT. The CDR3 has 14 amino acids. The CDR3 sequence: CATNRDFGYNEQFF. Written as DNA, the CDR3 is TGTGCCACAAACCGGGACTTCGGCTACAATGAGCAGTTCTTC.

V is TRBV11-3 and J is TRBJ1-1, with 9 bases aligning to TRBD1. This CDR3 comprises 14 residues. Unmatched junction bases numbered 12, after V lost 5 bases and J lost 11 bases. Germline V lookup: CDR1 SGHNT, CDR2 YENEEA. CDR3 sequence reads: CASSLGQGGGGAFF. The CDR3 bases are TGTGCCAGCAGCCTGGGACAGGGAGGAGGTGGTGCTTTCTTT.

The rearrangement joins TRBV5-1 to TRBJ2-3, with TRBD1 as a possible D gene (6 bases). Trimming pared 9 bases from V and 2 bases from J, leaving 16 bases between. The CDR3 length is 14 residues. The germline gives CDR1 SGHRS, CDR2 YFSETQ. The CDR3 nucleotides read TGCGCCACCGCGGACAGCAGAGTCACAGATACGCAGTATTTT. Its protein is CATADSRVTDTQYF.

The rearrangement joins TRBV10-3 to TRBJ1-1, with TRBD1 as a possible D gene (5 bases). V lost 7 bases and J lost 1, with 16 bases in between. The CDR3 covers 15 residues. Germline CDR1 reads ENHRY; CDR2 reads SYGVKD. DNA of the CDR3: TGTGCCATCACCTCAAAAGACGGGGGGAACACTGAAGCTTTCTTT. Translation: CAITSKDGGNTEAFF.

The V call is TRBV4-1, the J call TRBJ2-7, with D possibly TRBD2 on 5 matching bases. V gave up 5 bases and J gave up 7 bases, with 12 bases separating them. In germline, CDR1 is MGHRA, CDR2 YSYEKL. The CDR3 consists of 12 residues. DNA of the CDR3: TGCGCCAGCAGCAACCGGGGTGTGGAGCAGTACTTC. As protein: CASSNRGVEQYF.

V and J are TRBV23-1 and TRBJ1-2; 7 bases line up with TRBD1. TRBV23-1 is assigned to the ORF class and has an uncertain function. CDR3 length: 15 residues. V shed 6 bases, J shed 4 bases, and the junction held 11 bases outside the gene matches. The CDR3 coding sequence is TGCGCCAGCAGCTCCGGGACAGCCTTTAGCTATGGCTACACCTTC. It translates to CASSSGTAFSYGYTF.

V and J are TRBV6-6 and TRBJ1-4; D is ambiguous. The germline V gene has CDR1 MNHNY and CDR2 SVGAGI (reference sequence). V lost 4 bases to trimming and J lost 3 bases, with 15 bases between them. The CDR3 runs to 16 residues. The CDR3 spells CASSSAASVPNEKLFF. The CDR3 DNA follows: TGTGCCAGCAGTTCTGCGGCATCGGTTCCTAATGAAAAACTGTTTTTT.

The chain couples TRBV19 to TRBJ2-1; 8 nucleotides align to TRBD2. The CDR3 has 14 residues. V lost 4 bases to trimming and J lost 8 bases; unmatched junction nucleotides: 7. CDR1 is LNHDA and CDR2 is SQIVND in the germline V gene (reference sequence). The CDR3: CASSNGGAPHEQFF. As DNA, the CDR3 is TGTGCCAGTAGTAACGGGGGGGCCCCCCATGAGCAGTTCTTC.

This chain links TRBV5-1 with TRBJ2-3; 13 nucleotides align to TRBD2. There are 19 residues in the CDR3. The V gene end was trimmed by 4 bases and the J gene end by 2 bases; junction bases not matched to a gene: 13. From germline, CDR1 is SGHRS and CDR2 YFSETQ. CDR3 amino acids: CASSPGPLGLAGDTDTQYF. The CDR3 DNA is TGCGCCAGCAGCCCTGGGCCCTTAGGACTAGCGGGGGACACAGATACGCAGTATTTT.

This chain connects TRBV5-1 to TRBJ2-7; D perhaps matches TRBD2 (5 bases). Germline V gene sequence: CDR1 SGHRS, CDR2 YFSETQ. The CDR3 totals 14 residues. Trimming took off 4 bases at V and 3 bases at J, with 14 bases between the two ends. The CDR3 loop is CASSPRREYYEQYF. CDR3 DNA: TGCGCCAGCAGCCCACGCCGGGAATACTACGAGCAGTACTTC. The whole variable domain, remainder taken from reference TRBV5-1 and TRBJ2-7, is KAGVTQTPRYLIKTRGQQVTLSCSPISGHRSVSWYQQTPGQGLQFLFEYFSETQRNKGNFPGRFSGRQFSNSRSEMNVSTLELGDSALYLCASSPRREYYEQYFGPGTRLTVT.

The chain employs TRBV5-6 and TRBJ1-2; 7 positions match TRBD1. CDR1 is SGHDT, CDR2 YYEEEE, per germline. The trim removed 4 bases at V and 4 bases at J, leaving 10 bases unmatched. The CDR3 runs 15 residues. CDR3 loop: CASSIGTASIYGYTF. The CDR3 nucleotides are TGTGCCAGCAGCATCGGGACAGCTTCCATCTATGGCTACACCTTC.

V gene TRBV27 combines with J gene TRBJ2-1; D is uncertain. CDR3 size: 11 residues. V lost 4 bases and J lost 9, with 7 bases in between. CDR1 and CDR2 from the germline V gene are MNHEY and SMNVEV (reference sequence). CDR3 loop: CASSSPGEQFF. CDR3 bases: TGTGCCAGCAGTTCCCCCGGTGAGCAGTTCTTC.

This sequence joins TRBV18 and TRBJ2-7; 10 nucleotides line up with TRBD1. Germline V lookup: CDR1 KGHSH, CDR2 LQKENI. V was pared by 3 bases and J by 6 bases, with 5 bases of the junction left unmatched. The CDR3 extends over 14 amino acids. The CDR3, as DNA: TGTGCCAGCTCACCGGACAGGGGGGGTCGCGAGCAGTACTTC. Its protein product is CASSPDRGGREQYF.

V and J are TRBV5-1 and TRBJ1-6; D is perhaps TRBD1 (5 bases). V lost 5 bases to trimming and J lost 0 bases, with 18 bases between them. The CDR3 totals 18 residues. The germline V gene encodes CDR1 SGHRS and CDR2 YFSETQ. CDR3 amino acids: CASRAGTFLSSYNSPLHF. CDR3 in DNA: TGCGCCAGCAGGGCAGGGACTTTTCTTAGCTCCTATAATTCACCCCTCCACTTT. The full variable domain, with the rest looked up from reference TRBV5-1 and TRBJ1-6, is KAGVTQTPRYLIKTRGQQVTLSCSPISGHRSVSWYQQTPGQGLQFLFEYFSETQRNKGNFPGRFSGRQFSNSRSEMNVSTLELGDSALYLCASRAGTFLSSYNSPLHFGNGTRLTVT.

V is TRBV29-1 and J is TRBJ2-1; 8 nucleotides line up with TRBD2. V lost 5 bases to trimming and J lost 14 bases; unmatched junction nucleotides: 14. This CDR3 contains 13 residues. CDR1 is SQVTM and CDR2 is ANQGSEA in the germline V gene. CDR3 in DNA: TGCAGCGTTCAATCGATAATAGCGGGGCTGGAGTTCTTC. Translation gives CSVQSIIAGLEFF.

This chain connects TRBV12-5 to TRBJ2-2, with a tentative D call TRBD2 (6 bases). Germline loops: CDR1 LGHNT, CDR2 FRNRAP. The CDR3 totals 14 residues. V shed 8 bases and J shed 3 bases, with 13 bases lying between them. This chain's CDR3 is CASSTGEYTGELFF. In nucleotides, the CDR3 is TGTGCTAGTTCCACGGGGGAGTACACCGGGGAGCTGTTTTTT. Combining the CDR3 with reference TRBV12-5 and TRBJ2-2 gives the whole variable domain DARVTQTPRHKVTEMGQEVTMRCQPILGHNTVFWYRQTMMQGLELLAYFRNRAPLDDSGMPKDRFSAEMPDATLATLKIQPSEPRDSAVYFCASSTGEYTGELFFGEGSRLTVL.

The V call is TRBV6-1, the J call TRBJ1-5, with D possibly TRBD1 on 6 matching bases. Per germline, CDR1 MNHNS and CDR2 SASEGT. The CDR3 runs to 13 residues. V gave up 8 bases and J gave up 4 bases, with 12 bases separating them. CDR3 region: CASGNQGNQPQHF. DNA of the CDR3: TGTGCCAGCGGTAACCAGGGGAATCAGCCCCAGCATTTT.

The chain carries TRBV5-1 and TRBJ2-6; a weak D match, TRBD2 (6 bases). The germline V gene encodes CDR1 SGHRS and CDR2 YFSETQ. Trimming shortened V by 7 bases and J by 2 bases, and 13 bases separated the two germline ends. There are 15 residues in the CDR3. CDR3 protein: CASSAGWTGANVLTF. The CDR3 DNA reads as TGCGCCAGCTCGGCGGGGTGGACTGGGGCCAACGTCCTGACTTTC.

The chain uses TRBV18 and TRBJ1-2, with 7 nucleotides matching TRBD1. The germline V gene has CDR1 KGHSH and CDR2 LQKENI. V dropped 3 bases and J dropped 4; count of bases not matched to a gene: 5. The CDR3 runs 14 residues. CDR3 region: CASSPQGEPYGYTF. The CDR3 DNA reads as TGTGCCAGCTCACCCCAGGGGGAACCCTATGGCTACACCTTC.

The rearrangement joins TRBV27 to TRBJ2-5; the D gene is possibly TRBD2 (6 bases). V was clipped by 5 bases and J by 5 bases, with 18 bases between them. Germline CDR1 is MNHEY and CDR2 is SMNVEV (reference sequence). The CDR3 totals 15 residues. CDR3 in DNA: TGTGCCAGCAGTCCACCAGGAGGGCTGGGGGAGACCCAGTACTTC. This codes for CASSPPGGLGETQYF.

J is TRBJ2-7 and V is TRBV7-2, with 7 bases that match TRBD2. Losses at the gene ends were 1 base for V and 5 bases for J; bases not matched to a gene: 5. This CDR3 is 14 amino acids long. CDR1 and CDR2 (germline): SGHTA, FQGNSA. The CDR3 bases are TGTGCCAGCAGCTTAGGTTCCGGACTAGACGAGCAGTACTTC. Translating gives CASSLGSGLDEQYF.

The chain combines TRBV15 with TRBJ2-5; 11 bases match TRBD2. The CDR3 runs 17 residues. J gave up 6 bases and V 0 bases, and 9 bases lay outside the gene matches. Germline loops: CDR1 LNHNV, CDR2 YYDKDF (reference sequence). DNA for the CDR3: TGTGCCACCAGCAGAGATATCACTAGCGGGAGAACGAAGACCCAGTACTTC. The encoded protein is CATSRDITSGRTKTQYF.